The 15 T cell receptor beta chains below all came from one sample that was sequenced in a study of cytomegalovirus exposure and HLA in healthy donors. PCR amplification relied on 60 Vbeta primers (plus 13 Jbeta primers). Profiled with immunoSEQ multiplex PCR; TCRdb holds only in-frame clones, not every one. The data hold about 140,000 clones, with roughly three quarters observed a single time. Input material: PBMCs. All receptors come from a female donor in good health and CMV-seronegative.

The chain has TRBV4-3 and TRBJ2-5; the D gene is possibly TRBD1 (6 bases). Germline lookup yields CDR1 LGHNA and CDR2 YSLEER. This CDR3 region has 14 residues. V was pared by 0 bases and J by 5 bases, with 10 bases between. CDR3 loop: CASSQEGAGETQYF. CDR3 nucleotide sequence: TGCGCCAGCAGCCAAGAGGGGGCTGGGGAGACCCAGTACTTC.

The rearrangement links TRBV28 to TRBJ2-6; D gene uncertain. The CDR3 length is 15 residues. In germline, CDR1 is MDHEN, CDR2 SYDVKM. Trimming stripped 3 bases from V and 0 bases from J, with 6 bases between. Written as DNA, the CDR3 is TGTGCCAGCAGTTTTCTAGGCTCTGGGGCCAACGTCCTGACTTTC. Translating gives CASSFLGSGANVLTF. The variable domain in full, with the rest retrieved from reference TRBV28 and TRBJ2-6, is DVKVTQSSRYLVKRTGEKVFLECVQDMDHENMFWYRQDPGLGLRLIYFSYDVKMKEKGDIPEGYSVSREKKERFSLILESASTNQTSMYLCASSFLGSGANVLTFGAGSRLTVL.

This clone has only one observation. This chain uses TRBV30 with TRBJ2-2; D unresolved. Germline CDR1 and CDR2: GTSNPN and SVGIG (reference sequence). The CDR3 spans 14 residues. V was pared by 2 bases and J by 0 bases, with 7 bases between. The CDR3 bases are TGTGCCTGGAGTCAGCTAGCGAACACCGGGGAGCTGTTTTTT. Residues: CAWSQLANTGELFF.

J is TRBJ1-1 and V is TRBV19; maybe TRBD1 (5 bases). Germline values: CDR1 LNHDA, CDR2 SQIVND (reference sequence). The CDR3 is 14 amino acids. V lost 4 bases to trimming and J lost 5 bases, with 14 bases between them. CDR3 in amino acids: CASSNQGGYTEAFF. CDR3 sequence (DNA): TGTGCCAGTAGTAACCAGGGTGGGTATACTGAAGCTTTCTTT.

This clone was seen once. The chain has TRBV11-3 and TRBJ2-1; a possible D gene is TRBD2 (6 bases). The CDR3 extends over 14 amino acids. The germline V and J ends were trimmed by 0 bases and 9 bases, with 12 bases remaining between them. Germline-derived CDR1 and CDR2 are SGHNT and YENEEA. The CDR3 DNA follows: TGTGCCAGCAGCTTAGACGGGACTCCAAGTGAGCAGTTCTTC. Its translation: CASSLDGTPSEQFF.

The J gene is TRBJ2-4, the V gene TRBV5-1, with D possibly being TRBD2 (7 bases). V was pared by 0 bases and J by 8 bases, with 12 bases between. CDR1 is SGHRS, CDR2 YFSETQ, per germline. CDR3 length equals 14 residues. CDR3 DNA sequence: TGCGCCAGCAGCTTGGAAAGGGGGAGGGACATTCAGTACTTC. Amino acids: CASSLERGRDIQYF.

The chain joins TRBV19 to TRBJ2-4; D is ambiguous. Germline CDR1 is LNHDA and CDR2 is SQIVND (reference sequence). Trimming took 4 bases from V and 1 from J, leaving 8 bases between them. The CDR3 has 14 amino acids. The CDR3 DNA reads as TGTGCCAGTAGTACTGCCGGGGCCAAAAACATTCAGTACTTC. It specifies CASSTAGAKNIQYF.

The chain combines TRBV5-8 with TRBJ1-5, with a possible D match to TRBD1 (5 bases). V lost 2 bases to trimming and J lost 7 bases, with 13 bases between them. Germline assignment: CDR1 SGHTS and CDR2 YDEGEE. The CDR3 length is 14 residues. CDR3 in DNA: TGTGCCAGCAGCTTCCGGGGACGGGGGCAGCCCCAGCATTTT. It yields the protein CASSFRGRGQPQHF.

The chain combines TRBV4-3 with TRBJ2-3; the match to TRBD1 covers 8 bases. The V gene end was trimmed by 2 bases and the J gene end by 3 bases; junction bases not matched to a gene: 10. Germline CDR1 reads LGHNA; CDR2 reads YSLEER. This CDR3 has 17 amino acids. CDR3: CASSQNPRQGRTDTQYF. In DNA form, the CDR3 reads TGCGCCAGCAGCCAAAACCCCAGACAGGGGAGGACAGATACGCAGTATTTT.

J is TRBJ1-3 and V is TRBV7-6; no clear D. V dropped 2 bases and J dropped 1 base, with 6 bases sitting between them. CDR3 length: 14 residues. CDR1 and CDR2 from the germline V gene are SGHVS and FNYEAQ. The CDR3 region is CASSLIGSGNTIYF. CDR3 in DNA: TGTGCCAGCAGCTTAATCGGGTCTGGAAACACCATATATTTT.

V gene TRBV6-5 combines with J gene TRBJ2-7; maybe TRBD2 (5 bases). CDR1 is MNHEY, CDR2 SVGAGI, per germline. Trimming took off 6 bases at V and 6 bases at J, with 12 bases between the two ends. The CDR3 runs to 12 residues. The CDR3 here is CASRRLEGEQYF. CDR3 nucleotide sequence: TGTGCCAGCAGGCGTCTTGAGGGCGAGCAGTACTTC.

This chain connects TRBV4-1 to TRBJ1-2; D is unclear. This CDR3 comprises 14 residues. Germline V gene lookup returns CDR1 MGHRA and CDR2 YSYEKL. V lost 4 bases and J lost 6, with 15 bases in between. For the CDR3, the DNA is TGCGCCAGCAGCCCTGGAGACGGGGTAGATGGCTACACCTTC. Its translation: CASSPGDGVDGYTF.

Here the CDR3 reads CASSGGQGLADTQYF. Here the CDR3 DNA reads TGCGCCAGCAGCGGCGGACAGGGTTTGGCAGATACGCAGTATTTT. The V gene is TRBV5-1, the J gene TRBJ2-3, with TRBD1 identical over 8 bases. CDR1 is SGHRS, CDR2 YFSETQ, per germline. CDR3 length: 15 residues. The V and J ends lost 4 bases and 4 bases, in that order; junction bases with no gene match: 8. Drawing the rest from reference TRBV5-1 and TRBJ2-3, the complete variable domain is KAGVTQTPRYLIKTRGQQVTLSCSPISGHRSVSWYQQTPGQGLQFLFEYFSETQRNKGNFPGRFSGRQFSNSRSEMNVSTLELGDSALYLCASSGGQGLADTQYFGPGTRLTVL.

The gene calls are TRBV6-6 and TRBJ1-1, with 9 bases that match TRBD1. The CDR3 length is 16 residues. Trimming removed 6 bases from V and 4 bases from J; junction bases left unmatched: 12. Germline V gene data show CDR1 as MNHNY and CDR2 as SVGAGI (reference sequence). The CDR3 loop is CASSAGQGLLATEAFF. The CDR3, as DNA: TGTGCCAGCAGCGCGGGACAGGGACTATTGGCCACTGAAGCTTTCTTT.

The rearrangement links TRBV11-2 to TRBJ2-1; no definite D call. Trimming pared 5 bases from V and 0 bases from J, leaving 11 bases between. The CDR3 extends over 15 amino acids. Germline assignment: CDR1 SGHAT and CDR2 FQNNGV. As DNA, the CDR3 is TGTGCCAGCAGCCTATGGCGGAGCTCCTACAATGAGCAGTTCTTC. Residues: CASSLWRSSYNEQFF.